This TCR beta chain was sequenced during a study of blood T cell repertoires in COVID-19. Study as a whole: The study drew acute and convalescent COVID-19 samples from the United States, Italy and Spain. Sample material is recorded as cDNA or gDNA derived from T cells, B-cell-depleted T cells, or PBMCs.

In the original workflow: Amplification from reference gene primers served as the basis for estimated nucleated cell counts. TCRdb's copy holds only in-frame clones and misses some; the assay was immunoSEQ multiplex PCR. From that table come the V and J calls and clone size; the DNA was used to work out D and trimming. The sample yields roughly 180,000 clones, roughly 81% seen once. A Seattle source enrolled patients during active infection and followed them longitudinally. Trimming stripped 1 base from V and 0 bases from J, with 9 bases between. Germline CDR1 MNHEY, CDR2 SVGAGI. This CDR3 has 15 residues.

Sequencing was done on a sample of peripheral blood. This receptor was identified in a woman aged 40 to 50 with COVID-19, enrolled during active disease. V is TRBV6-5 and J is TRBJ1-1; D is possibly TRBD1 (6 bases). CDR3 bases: TGTGCCAGCAGTTACTTGGACAGACTGAACACTGAAGCTTTCTTT. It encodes CASSYLDRLNTEAFF.